The rows below give T cell receptor beta chains drawn from one sample of a study of CD8 T cells in ankylosing spondylitis. TCRdb processed the 5' RACE reads anew with MiXCR; each CDR3 protein has one entry. The profile shows hundreds of thousands of distinct CDR3 sequences, more than 20% of them singletons. The sample consisted of blood, either unsorted or a sorted T cell fraction (not recorded which). Every receptor here comes from a male donor with ankylosing spondylitis or in good health (not recorded which). CDR3s include the opening cysteine and the closing phenylalanine or tryptophan. Each record gives: D gene, J gene, clone size, V gene, CDR3 protein, CDR3 DNA. A D gene is named only where the DNA matches it firmly. Clone size appears in some rows only: once, few, many, or a class for an expanded clone.

>NA|TRBJ2-2|NA|TRBV12-3/TRBV12-4
CASSPAGHPNTGELFF
TGTGCCAGCAGCCCCGCGGGACACCCGAACACCGGGGAGCTGTTTTTT
>NA|TRBJ1-5|few|TRBV7-9
CASSLPGFGQPQHF
TGTGCCAGCAGCTTACCCGGCTTTGGGCAGCCCCAGCATTTT
>NA|TRBJ2-7|NA|TRBV20-1
CSARDPGHNSYEQYF
TGCAGTGCTAGGGACCCGGGACACAACTCCTACGAGCAGTACTTC
>TRBD2|TRBJ2-2|NA|TRBV12-3/TRBV12-4
CASSWVLAGDPTGELFF
TGTGCCAGCAGTTGGGTGCTAGCGGGGGACCCCACCGGGGAGCTGTTTTTT
>TRBD1|TRBJ1-6|NA|TRBV27
CASSPTGSSYNSPLHF
TGTGCCAGCAGTCCGACAGGGAGCTCCTATAATTCACCCCTCCACTTT
>NA|TRBJ2-7|few|TRBV2
CASSALGPQTYEQYF
TGTGCCAGCAGTGCCCTGGGACCGCAGACCTACGAGCAGTACTTC
>NA|TRBJ2-5|once|TRBV5-6
CASSLGSQETRYF
TGTGCCAGCAGCTTGGGCAGCCAAGAGACCCGGTACTTC
>NA|TRBJ2-3|NA|TRBV28
CASSSYGREDTDTQYF
TGTGCCAGCAGTTCCTACGGCAGAGAGGACACAGATACGCAGTATTTT
>TRBD1|TRBJ2-7|few|TRBV29-1
CSVASADRGAYGQYF
TGCAGCGTTGCATCGGCGGACAGGGGGGCCTACGGGCAGTACTTC
>TRBD2|TRBJ2-1|NA|TRBV10-3
CAISDRGLAANEQFF
TGTGCCATCAGTGATAGGGGACTAGCTGCCAATGAGCAGTTCTTC
>NA|TRBJ2-3|few|TRBV5-1
CASSGLRLSDTQYF
TGCGCCAGCAGCGGCCTTCGTTTATCGGATACGCAGTATTTT
>TRBD1|TRBJ2-7|few|TRBV4-1
CASSQPGTVTYEQYF
TGCGCCAGCAGCCAACCCGGGACAGTAACCTACGAGCAGTACTTC
>TRBD2|TRBJ2-1|NA|TRBV2
CASGGAGGFYNEQFF
TGTGCCAGTGGCGGCGCGGGGGGTTTCTACAATGAGCAGTTCTTC
>NA|TRBJ2-2|few|TRBV5-5
CASSLFGYTGELFF
TGTGCCAGCAGCTTGTTCGGATACACCGGGGAGCTGTTTTTT
>NA|TRBJ2-5|NA|TRBV20-1
CSAGEETQYF
TGCAGTGCTGGGGAAGAGACCCAGTACTTC
>NA|TRBJ2-1|many|TRBV11-2
CASSLADTFYNEQFF
TGTGCCAGCAGCTTAGCGGACACTTTTTACAATGAGCAGTTCTTC
>NA|TRBJ2-1|few|TRBV6-2/TRBV6-3
CASSYPTQREDDEQFF
TGTGCCAGCAGTTACCCGACCCAAAGGGAGGATGATGAGCAGTTCTTC
>TRBD1|TRBJ2-1|NA|TRBV10-2
CASSESGQYNEQFF
TGCGCCAGCAGTGAGTCGGGACAGTACAATGAGCAGTTCTTC
>NA|TRBJ2-1|few|TRBV25-1
CASSESGPGKFF
TGTGCCAGCAGTGAATCGGGACCCGGGAAGTTCTTC
>TRBD1|TRBJ1-2|many|TRBV12-3/TRBV12-4
CASTHYGTGDYGYTF
TGTGCCAGCACCCATTACGGGACAGGGGACTATGGCTACACCTTC
>NA|TRBJ2-7|many|TRBV10-3
CAISAGDYEQYF
TGTGCCATCAGTGCAGGGGACTACGAGCAGTACTTC
>TRBD2|TRBJ2-1|NA|TRBV4-2
CASSPPGTIYNEQFF
TGTGCCAGCAGCCCACCCGGGACTATCTACAATGAGCAGTTCTTC
>NA|TRBJ2-7|NA|TRBV30
CAWSAGNSYEQYF
TGTGCCTGGAGCGCCGGGAACTCCTACGAGCAGTACTTC
>TRBD2|TRBJ2-1|NA|TRBV5-4
CASSELAGNYNEQFF
TGTGCCAGCAGCGAACTAGCGGGGAATTACAATGAGCAGTTCTTC
>NA|TRBJ2-5|NA|TRBV29-1
CSVEESSGETFQETQYF
TGCAGCGTTGAAGAGAGTAGTGGGGAGACCTTCCAAGAGACCCAGTACTTC
>NA|TRBJ1-6|few|TRBV9
CASSVGRQNSPLHF
TGTGCCAGCAGCGTAGGGAGACAGAATTCACCCCTCCACTTT
>NA|TRBJ2-5|NA|TRBV27
CASRHSPGQETQYF
TGTGCCAGCAGACACTCTCCCGGCCAAGAGACCCAGTACTTC
>NA|TRBJ2-7|few|TRBV5-1
CASSLERNPYEQYF
TGCGCCAGCAGCTTGGAACGAAACCCATACGAGCAGTACTTC
>TRBD2|TRBJ2-3|NA|TRBV27
CASSLGVGPSGGPTPLATQYF
TGTGCCAGCAGTTTAGGAGTGGGTCCTAGCGGGGGGCCGACCCCCCTGGCTACGCAGTATTTT
>NA|TRBJ2-7|NA|TRBV6-1
CASSEDQGGSYEQYF
TGTGCCAGCAGTGAAGATCAAGGGGGGTCCTACGAGCAGTACTTC
>NA|TRBJ2-4|NA|TRBV5-1
CASSPGTYEDGGIAKNIQYF
TGCGCCAGCAGCCCAGGGACCTACGAGGATGGGGGTATAGCCAAAAACATTCAGTACTTC
>NA|TRBJ2-2|NA|TRBV21-1
CASRDRGPTGELFF
TGTGCCAGCAGGGACAGGGGGCCCACCGGGGAGCTGTTTTTT
>NA|TRBJ2-1|NA|TRBV4-2
CASSQEAVGTEQFF
TGTGCCAGCAGCCAAGAGGCAGTTGGTACTGAGCAGTTCTTC